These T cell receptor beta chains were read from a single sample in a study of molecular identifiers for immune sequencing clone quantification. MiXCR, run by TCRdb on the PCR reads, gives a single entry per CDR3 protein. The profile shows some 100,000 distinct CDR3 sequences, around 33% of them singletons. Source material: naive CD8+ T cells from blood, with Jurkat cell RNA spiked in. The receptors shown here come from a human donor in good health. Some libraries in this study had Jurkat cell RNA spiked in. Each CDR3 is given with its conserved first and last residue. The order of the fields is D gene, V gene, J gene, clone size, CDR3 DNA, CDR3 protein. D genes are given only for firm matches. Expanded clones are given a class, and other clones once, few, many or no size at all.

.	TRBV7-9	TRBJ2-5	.	TGTGCCAGCAGCTTATCTTGGCGTGGCATTCAAGAGACACAGTACTTC	CASSLSWRGIQETQYF
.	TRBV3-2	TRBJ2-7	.	TGTGCCAGCAGCCAAGAACGGGCAGCGAAAGGGTACGAGCAGTACTTC	CASSQERAAKGYEQYF
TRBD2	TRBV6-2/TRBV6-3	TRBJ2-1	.	TGTGCCAGCAGTTACGGGCTAGCGGTGTCCAATGAGCAGTTCTTC	CASSYGLAVSNEQFF
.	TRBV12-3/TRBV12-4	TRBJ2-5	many	TGTGCCAGCAGCCCTTGGGGGGTAGAGACCCAGTACTTC	CASSPWGVETQYF
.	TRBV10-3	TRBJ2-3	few	TGTGCCATCAGTGATGGCACGCAGTATTTT	CAISDGTQYF
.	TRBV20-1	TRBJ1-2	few	TGCAGTGCTAAGGTCCTCCGAGGAGGCTACACCTTC	CSAKVLRGGYTF
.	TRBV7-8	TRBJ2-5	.	TGTGCCAGCAGCCGAGAATGGCGGGCCGGAGGAAAGACCCAGTACTTC	CASSREWRAGGKTQYF
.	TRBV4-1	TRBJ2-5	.	TGCGCCAGCAGTACCCAGACCGGGTTCTTAGAGACCCAGTACTTC	CASSTQTGFLETQYF
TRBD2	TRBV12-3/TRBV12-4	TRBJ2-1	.	TGTGCCAGCAGTTTAACTAGCGGCGGGTACAATGAGCAGTTCTTC	CASSLTSGGYNEQFF
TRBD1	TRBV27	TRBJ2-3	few	TGTGCCAGCAGTTCAGGACAGGGCCCAGATACGCAGTATTTT	CASSSGQGPDTQYF
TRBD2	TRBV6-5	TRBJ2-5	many	TGTGCCAGCAGTTACCCCGCGGCGGGAGTTATACAGACCCAGTACTTC	CASSYPAAGVIQTQYF
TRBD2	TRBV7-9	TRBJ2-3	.	TGTGCCAGCAGCTTTAGCGGGAGTCCCGCAGATACGCAGTATTTT	CASSFSGSPADTQYF
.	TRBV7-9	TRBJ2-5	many	TGTGCCAGCAGCCCCGGCCCTTATTACTTC	CASSPGPYYF
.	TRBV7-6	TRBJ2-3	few	TGTGCCAGCAGCTTAGGACAGACTAGCACAGATACGCAGTATTTT	CASSLGQTSTDTQYF
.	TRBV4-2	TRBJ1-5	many	TGTGCCAGCAGCCAGTGGGTGGATGGCAATCAGCCCCAGCATTTT	CASSQWVDGNQPQHF
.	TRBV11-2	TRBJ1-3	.	TGTGCCAGCAGCTTATACCGGGGGGGACTTGGAAACACCATATATTTT	CASSLYRGGLGNTIYF
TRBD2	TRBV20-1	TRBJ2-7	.	TGCAGTGCTAGAGCCCCAAGACTAGCGTCCTACGAGCAGTACTTC	CSARAPRLASYEQYF
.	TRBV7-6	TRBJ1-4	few	TGTGCCAGCAGCTTGTCGGGGCACGGTAGCGAAAAACTGTTTTTT	CASSLSGHGSEKLFF
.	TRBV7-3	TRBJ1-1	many	TGTGCCAGCAGCCTGGACCAGGGGATCGATACTGAAGCTTTCTTT	CASSLDQGIDTEAFF
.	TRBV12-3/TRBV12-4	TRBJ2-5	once	TGTGCCAGCAGTCACCCCTTGGCGGAACCCCAAGAGACCCAGTACTTC	CASSHPLAEPQETQYF
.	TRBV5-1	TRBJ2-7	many	TGCGCCAGCAGCTTGGAACAGGTCTACGAGCAGTACTTC	CASSLEQVYEQYF
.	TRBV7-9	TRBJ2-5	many	TGTGCCAGCAGCTTAGAGGCTTCACGAGAGACCCAGTACTTC	CASSLEASRETQYF
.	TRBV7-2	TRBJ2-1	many	TGTGCCAGCAGCTTAGGAGGCAGGGCTCATGAGCAGTTCTTC	CASSLGGRAHEQFF
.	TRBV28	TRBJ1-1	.	TGTGCCAGCAGTTTTCAGGGGTTCGCCACTGAAGCTTTCTTT	CASSFQGFATEAFF
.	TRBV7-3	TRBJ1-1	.	TGTGCCAGCAGCTTAAAGGGTCTCCTTGACTGTCTGATGGTTGGGCAAGCTTTCTTT	CASSLKGLLDCLMVGQAFF
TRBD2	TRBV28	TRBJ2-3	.	TGTGCCAACAGTAATACTAGCGGAGTCACGAGGGGCACAGATACGCAGTATTTT	CANSNTSGVTRGTDTQYF
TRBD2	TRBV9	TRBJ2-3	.	TGTGCCAGCAGCGCTGGCTGGCGGGGGACTAGCACAGATACGCAGTATTTT	CASSAGWRGTSTDTQYF
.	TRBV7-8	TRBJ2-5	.	TGTGCCAGCACCCCGGGACAAAAGACCCAGTACTTC	CASTPGQKTQYF
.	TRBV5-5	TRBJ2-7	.	TGTGCCAGCTCGAGGATGGGATACGAGCAGTACTTC	CASSRMGYEQYF
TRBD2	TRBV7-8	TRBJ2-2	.	TGTGCCAGCAGCTTACCTGGACTAGCGGGAACCGGGGAGCTGTTTTTT	CASSLPGLAGTGELFF
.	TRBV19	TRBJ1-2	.	TGTGCCAGTAGGATCGCTGGCTACACCTTC	CASRIAGYTF
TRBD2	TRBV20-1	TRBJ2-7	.	TGCAGTGCCCCTACTAGCGGGACCTACGAGCAGTACTTC	CSAPTSGTYEQYF